The rows below give T cell receptor beta chains drawn from one sample of a study of cytomegalovirus exposure and HLA in healthy donors. Profiling relied on immunoSEQ multiplex PCR, and the TCRdb table lists in-frame clones only, not all of them. Among roughly 100,000 clones listed, 79% were seen once. Sequenced material: PBMCs. These TCRs come from a man between 45 and 60 years old in good health and CMV-seropositive. The CDR3 runs from the conserved cysteine through the conserved F or W. Fields, in order: J gene, CDR3 length, clone size, D gene, V gene, CDR3 DNA, CDR3 protein. A D gene is named only where the DNA matches it firmly. For some rows the clone size is stated as once, few or many, or as a class when expanded; others skip it.

TRBJ2-3 15 few . TRBV4-3 TGCGCCAGCAGCCAAGATCCCGCTAGGGGAGATACGCAGTATTTT CASSQDPARGDTQYF
TRBJ2-2 15 . . TRBV15 TGTGCCACCAGCAGAGTCAAGGGGCCCACCGGGGAGCTGTTTTTT CATSRVKGPTGELFF
TRBJ1-2 15 . TRBD1 TRBV2 TGTGCCAGCAGTGAGGGGACAGGGTTACGGTATGGCTACACCTTC CASSEGTGLRYGYTF
TRBJ2-7 15 few . TRBV28 TGTGCCAGCAGTTTGGTGCGGGACGGCGTCGGCGAGCAGTACTTC CASSLVRDGVGEQYF
TRBJ1-2 12 . . TRBV30 TGTGCCTGGGCAGAAGCTAACTATGGCTACACCTTC CAWAEANYGYTF
TRBJ2-3 15 . TRBD2 TRBV7-9 TGTGCCAGCAGCTTGGCTACTAGCGGAACAGATACGCAGTATTTT CASSLATSGTDTQYF
TRBJ2-2 13 . TRBD2 TRBV30 TGTGCCTGTCAGACTAGCCTCGCCGGGGAGCTGTTTTTT CACQTSLAGELFF
TRBJ2-6 17 . . TRBV7-9 TGTTCCAGCAGCCTCACCGGGGGAAGGGTTGGGGCCAACGTCCTGACTTTC CSSSLTGGRVGANVLTF
TRBJ2-6 19 . TRBD1 TRBV15 TGTGCCACCAGTACGGAGACTTCAGGGGGCGGCTCTGGGGCCAACGTCCTGACTTTC CATSTETSGGGSGANVLTF
TRBJ2-1 15 . TRBD2 TRBV6-1 TGTGCCAGCAGCGTTAGCGGGAGCCCTAATTCTGAGCAGTTCTTC CASSVSGSPNSEQFF
TRBJ1-6 16 . . TRBV7-3 TGTGCCAGCAGCTTAAGCGGTACACTCTATAATTCACCCCTCCACTTT CASSLSGTLYNSPLHF
TRBJ1-3 16 . TRBD1 TRBV6-6 TGTGCCAGCAGCCCGGACAGGGGGTCAACCCGAAACACCATATATTTT CASSPDRGSTRNTIYF
TRBJ2-7 14 . . TRBV7-9 TGTGCCAGCAGCTTGCAGGGGAGCTCCTACGAGCAGTACTTC CASSLQGSSYEQYF
TRBJ2-4 16 . . TRBV27 TGTGCCAGCACCTCCCCCAGTGGCCGTGCCAAAAACATTCAGTACTTC CASTSPSGRAKNIQYF
TRBJ1-4 16 once . TRBV28 TGTGCCAGCAGTTCGTACCTCGGGGGAGGTAATGAAAAACTGTTTTTT CASSSYLGGGNEKLFF